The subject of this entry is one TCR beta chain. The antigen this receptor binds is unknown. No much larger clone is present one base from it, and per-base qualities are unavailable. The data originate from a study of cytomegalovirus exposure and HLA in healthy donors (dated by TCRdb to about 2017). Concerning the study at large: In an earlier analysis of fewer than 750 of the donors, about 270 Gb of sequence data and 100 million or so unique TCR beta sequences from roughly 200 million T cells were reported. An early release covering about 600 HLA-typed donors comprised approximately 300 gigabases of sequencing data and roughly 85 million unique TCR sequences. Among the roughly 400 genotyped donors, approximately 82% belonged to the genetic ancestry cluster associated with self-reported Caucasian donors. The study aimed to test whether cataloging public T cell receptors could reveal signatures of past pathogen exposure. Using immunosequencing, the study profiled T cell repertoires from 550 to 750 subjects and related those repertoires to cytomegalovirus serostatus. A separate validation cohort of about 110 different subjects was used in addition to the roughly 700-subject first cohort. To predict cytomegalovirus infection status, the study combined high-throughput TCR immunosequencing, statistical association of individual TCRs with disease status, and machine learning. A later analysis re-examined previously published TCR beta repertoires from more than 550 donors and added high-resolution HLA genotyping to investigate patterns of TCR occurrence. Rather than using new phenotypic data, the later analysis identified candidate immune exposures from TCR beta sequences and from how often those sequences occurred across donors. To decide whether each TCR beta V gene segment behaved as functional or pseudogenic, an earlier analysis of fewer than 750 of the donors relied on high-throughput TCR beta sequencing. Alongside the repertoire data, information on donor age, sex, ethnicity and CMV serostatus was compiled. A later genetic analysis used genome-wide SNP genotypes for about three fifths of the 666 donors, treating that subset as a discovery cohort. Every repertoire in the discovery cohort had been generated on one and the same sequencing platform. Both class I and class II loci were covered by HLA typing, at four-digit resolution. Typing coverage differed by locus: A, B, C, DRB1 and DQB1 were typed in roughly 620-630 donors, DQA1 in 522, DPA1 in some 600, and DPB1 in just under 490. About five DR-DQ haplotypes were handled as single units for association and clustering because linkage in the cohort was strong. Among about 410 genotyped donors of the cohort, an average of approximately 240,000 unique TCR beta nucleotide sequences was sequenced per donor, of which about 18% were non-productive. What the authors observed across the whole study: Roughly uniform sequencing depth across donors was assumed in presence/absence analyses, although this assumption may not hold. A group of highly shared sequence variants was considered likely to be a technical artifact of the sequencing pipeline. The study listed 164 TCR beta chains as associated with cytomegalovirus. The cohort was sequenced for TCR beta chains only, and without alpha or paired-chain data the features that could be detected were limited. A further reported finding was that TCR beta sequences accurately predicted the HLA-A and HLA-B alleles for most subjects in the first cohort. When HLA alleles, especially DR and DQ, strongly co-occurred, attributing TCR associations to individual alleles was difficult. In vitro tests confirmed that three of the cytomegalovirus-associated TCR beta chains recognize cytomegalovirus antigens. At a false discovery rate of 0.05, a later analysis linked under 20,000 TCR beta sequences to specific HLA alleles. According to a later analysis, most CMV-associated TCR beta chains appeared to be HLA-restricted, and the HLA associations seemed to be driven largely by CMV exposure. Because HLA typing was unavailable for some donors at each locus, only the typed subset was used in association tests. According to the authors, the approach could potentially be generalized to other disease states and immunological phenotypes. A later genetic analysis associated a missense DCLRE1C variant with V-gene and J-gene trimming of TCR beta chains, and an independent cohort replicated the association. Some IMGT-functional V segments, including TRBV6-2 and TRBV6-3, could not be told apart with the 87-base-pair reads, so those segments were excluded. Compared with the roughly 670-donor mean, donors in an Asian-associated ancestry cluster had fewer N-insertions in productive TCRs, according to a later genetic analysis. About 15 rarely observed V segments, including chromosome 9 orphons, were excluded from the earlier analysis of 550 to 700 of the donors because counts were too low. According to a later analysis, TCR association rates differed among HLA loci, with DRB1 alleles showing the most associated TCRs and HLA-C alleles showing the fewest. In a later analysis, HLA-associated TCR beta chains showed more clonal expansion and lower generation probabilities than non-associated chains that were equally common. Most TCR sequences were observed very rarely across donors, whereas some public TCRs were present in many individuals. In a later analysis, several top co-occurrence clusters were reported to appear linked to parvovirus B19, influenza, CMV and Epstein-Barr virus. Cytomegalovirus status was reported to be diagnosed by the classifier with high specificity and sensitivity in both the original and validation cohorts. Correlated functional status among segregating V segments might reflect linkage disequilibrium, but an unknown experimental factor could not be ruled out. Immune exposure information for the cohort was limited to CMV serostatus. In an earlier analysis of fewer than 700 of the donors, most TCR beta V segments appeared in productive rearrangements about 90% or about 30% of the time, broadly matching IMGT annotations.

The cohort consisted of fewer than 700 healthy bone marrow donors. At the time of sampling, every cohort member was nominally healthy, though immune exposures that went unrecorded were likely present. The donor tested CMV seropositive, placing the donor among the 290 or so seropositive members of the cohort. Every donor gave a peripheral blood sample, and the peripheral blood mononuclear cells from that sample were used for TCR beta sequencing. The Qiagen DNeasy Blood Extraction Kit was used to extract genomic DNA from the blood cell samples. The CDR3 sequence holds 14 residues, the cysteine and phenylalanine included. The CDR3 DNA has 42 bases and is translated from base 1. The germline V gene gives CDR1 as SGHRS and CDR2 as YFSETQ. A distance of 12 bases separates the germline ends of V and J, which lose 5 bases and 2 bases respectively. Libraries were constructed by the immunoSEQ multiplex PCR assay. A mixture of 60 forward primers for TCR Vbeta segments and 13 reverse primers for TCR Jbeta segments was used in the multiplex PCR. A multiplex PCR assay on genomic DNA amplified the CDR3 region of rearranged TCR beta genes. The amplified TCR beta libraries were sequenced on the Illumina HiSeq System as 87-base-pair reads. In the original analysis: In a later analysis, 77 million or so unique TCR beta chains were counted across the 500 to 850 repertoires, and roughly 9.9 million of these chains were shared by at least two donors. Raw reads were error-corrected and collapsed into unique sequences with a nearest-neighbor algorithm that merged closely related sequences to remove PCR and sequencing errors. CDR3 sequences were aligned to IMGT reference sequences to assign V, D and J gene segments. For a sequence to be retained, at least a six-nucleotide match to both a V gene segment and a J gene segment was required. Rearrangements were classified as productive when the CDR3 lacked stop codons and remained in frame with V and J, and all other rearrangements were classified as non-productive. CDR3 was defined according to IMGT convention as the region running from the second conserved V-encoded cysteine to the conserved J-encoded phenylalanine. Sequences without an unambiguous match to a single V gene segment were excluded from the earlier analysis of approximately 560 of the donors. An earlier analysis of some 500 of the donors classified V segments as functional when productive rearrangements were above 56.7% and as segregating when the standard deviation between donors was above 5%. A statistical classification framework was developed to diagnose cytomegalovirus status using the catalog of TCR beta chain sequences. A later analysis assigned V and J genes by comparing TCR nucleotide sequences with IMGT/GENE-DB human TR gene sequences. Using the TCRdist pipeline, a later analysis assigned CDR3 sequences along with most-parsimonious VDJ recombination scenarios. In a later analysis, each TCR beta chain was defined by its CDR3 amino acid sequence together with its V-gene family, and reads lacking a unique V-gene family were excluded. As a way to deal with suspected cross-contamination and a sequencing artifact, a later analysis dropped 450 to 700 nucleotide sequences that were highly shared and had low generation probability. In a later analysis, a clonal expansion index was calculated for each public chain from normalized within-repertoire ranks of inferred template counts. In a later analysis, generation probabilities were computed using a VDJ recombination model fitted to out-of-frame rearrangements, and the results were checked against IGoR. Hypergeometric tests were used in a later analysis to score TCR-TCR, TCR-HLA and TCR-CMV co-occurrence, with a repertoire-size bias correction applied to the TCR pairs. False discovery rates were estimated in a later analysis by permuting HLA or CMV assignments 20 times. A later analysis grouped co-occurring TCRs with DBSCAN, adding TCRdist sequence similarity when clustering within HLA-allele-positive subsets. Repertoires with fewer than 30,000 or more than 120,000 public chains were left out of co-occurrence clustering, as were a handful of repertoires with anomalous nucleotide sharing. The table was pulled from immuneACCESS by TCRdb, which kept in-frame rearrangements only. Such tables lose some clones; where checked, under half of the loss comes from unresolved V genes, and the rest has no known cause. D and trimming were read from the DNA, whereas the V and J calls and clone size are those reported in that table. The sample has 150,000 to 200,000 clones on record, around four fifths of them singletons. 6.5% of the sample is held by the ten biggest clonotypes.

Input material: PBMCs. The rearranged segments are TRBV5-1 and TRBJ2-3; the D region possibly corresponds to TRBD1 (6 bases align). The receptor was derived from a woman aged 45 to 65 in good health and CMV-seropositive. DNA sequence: TGCGCCAGCAGACCGACAGGCGTCACAGATACGCAGTATTTT. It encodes CASRPTGVTDTQYF.